These T cell receptor beta chains were read from a single sample in a study of OX40 agonist ivuxolimab in advanced cancers. TCRdb's copy holds only in-frame clones and misses some; the assay was immunoSEQ multiplex PCR. Of tens of thousands of clones listed, 80% to 90% were seen once; the top ten hold more than 1.5%. The sample was CD4+ or CD8+ T cells sorted from blood, taken in a trial of the OX40 agonist ivuxolimab. These TCRs come from an adult with an advanced solid tumor such as melanoma, head and neck, liver or kidney cancer. CDR3s leave out the opening cysteine and the closing phenylalanine or tryptophan. The order of the fields is V gene, CDR3 protein.

>TRBV2
ASSFEALGANVLT
>TRBV19
ASTPHPVYGYT
>TRBV28
ASRAGGSGELF
>TRBV28
ASSLGGGPTGELF
>TRBV2
ASRGGTAGAYNEQF
>TRBV2
ASQREGEAF
>TRBV10-3
AISGQGGLGQPQH
>TRBV29-1
SAGMGNQPQH
>TRBV10-2
ASRFGQGWNSPLH
>TRBV4-3
ASSSATVVSGVRTQY
>TRBV19
ASGTYEQY
>TRBV10-3
AISERNTEAF
>TRBV2
ASRRNPGQGANTGELF
>TRBV28
ASSLEGQGRGYGYT
>TRBV6-1
ASSPPNQPQH
>TRBV4-3
ASSHPTGFSSYNEQF
>TRBV18
ASSSTVNTGELF
>TRBV19
ASSTRAGEGPQH
>TRBV19
ASSIRTSGSDEQF
>TRBV28
ASSPALGNQPQH
>TRBV9
ASSVGGERDTQY
>TRBV2
ASSGDRGRSGNTIY
>TRBV27
ASSLKGNTEAF
>TRBV5-6
ASRIAIQGRGNYGYT
>TRBV7-2
ASSMDGHQETQY
>TRBV6-6
ASSFPGQVYGYT
>TRBV14
ASSQGSVETQY
>TRBV6-1
ASSEGPYYGYT
>TRBV7-2
ASSLAPTSGSYEQY
>TRBV18
ASSPGQGLDTQY
>TRBV18
ASSPNVRQGSNYGYT
>TRBV18
ASSPYSTGAEKTQY
>TRBV5-4
ASSSGPGSTDTQY
>TRBV19
ASSIDGQGSGELF
>TRBV28
ASRIAGGYGYT
>TRBV4-1
ASSQTGLTGDIQY